The T cell receptor beta chain under discussion was sequenced for a study of tumor-infiltrating lymphocytes in primary liver carcinoma. Study at large: The patient population consisted of men and women between 30 and 69 years of age.

CDR1 is SQVTM and CDR2 is ANQGSEA in the germline V gene. The CDR3 is 15 amino acids. The tissue used was unsorted bulk material of roughly 17-33 mg. RNA and DNA were co-extracted from it with the AllPrep DNA/RNA mini kit. Making TCR beta cDNA involved roughly 0.55 ug total RNA and a constant-region primer. Three nested multiplex PCR rounds, a slightly modified ARM-PCR method, built the TCR beta libraries. The two initial PCR rounds, 9 to 11 cycles each, used TRBV1-TRBV30 forward and C-beta reverse primers. Via MiXCR, TCRdb re-called the multiplex PCR reads, giving one row per CDR3 protein. This sample has tens of thousands of distinct CDR3 sequences, with around 70% found just once. Comments on this clonotype: Mismatch with germline at one junction end may stem from a read error.

The TCR comes from a man between 35 and 55 years old with primary liver carcinoma and hepatitis B virus infection. V and J are TRBV29-1 and TRBJ2-1, with D possibly called TRBD1 or TRBD2 (5 bases each). The sequencing input was liver tumor tissue from sampling region 1. Subset here: tumor region T1, superior pole. CDR3 coding DNA: TGTAGCGTGGGGCCTCATTCCGGCTCCTACAATGAGCAGTTCTTC. Translated, it gives CSVGPHSGSYNEQFF.